The clone carrying this T cell receptor (beta chain) was counted a single time. RNA, at 0.5 to 1 ug, was reverse transcribed with random hexamers. MiXCR, run by TCRdb on the immunoSEQ multiplex PCR reads, gives a single entry per CDR3 protein. The sample yields approximately 110,000 distinct CDR3 sequences, about 95% seen once. The data are from a study of CD8 T cells in Susac syndrome. The sequence came from a human donor in good health. Sequences were obtained from CD4+ T cells from PBMCs.

CDR3 residues: CASSYFAQNTEAFF. As DNA, the CDR3 is TGTGCCAGCAGTTACTTCGCACAGAACACTGAAGCTTTCTTT. This chain uses TRBV6-6 with TRBJ1-1; the D is unclear. V dropped 1 base and J dropped 1 base, with 7 bases sitting between them. The CDR3 loop spans 14 amino acids. Germline loops: CDR1 MNHNY, CDR2 SVGAGI (reference sequence).